The 21 T cell receptor beta chains given below trace back to one sample, sequenced in a study of cytomegalovirus exposure and HLA in healthy donors. 60 Vbeta and 13 Jbeta primers were used in PCR. Here immunoSEQ multiplex PCR was the method, and the copy in TCRdb shows in-frame clones only, minus some. This sample has over 150,000 clones, with about four fifths found just once. Material for sequencing was PBMCs. Receptor source: a girl aged 10-17 years in good health and CMV-seropositive.

This clone has just a few counts. V gene TRBV7-6 combines with J gene TRBJ2-1; 8 positions agree with TRBD1. Trimming took 5 bases from V and 2 from J; bases not matched to a gene: 8. CDR3 length equals 16 residues. Germline V lookup: CDR1 SGHVS, CDR2 FNYEAQ. The CDR3 sequence: CASSPRTGRTYNEQFF. The CDR3 DNA sequence: TGTGCCAGCAGCCCCCGGACAGGGCGAACCTACAATGAGCAGTTCTTC. The full variable domain, in which reference TRBV7-6 and TRBJ2-1 provide the parts outside the CDR3, is GAGVSQSPRYKVTKRGQDVALRCDPISGHVSLYWYRQALGQGPEFLTYFNYEAQQDKSGLPNDRFSAERPEGSISTLTIQRTEQRDSAMYRCASSPRTGRTYNEQFFGPGTRLTVL.

This chain links TRBV6-1 with TRBJ2-7; a weak D match, TRBD1 (5 bases). Trimming shortened V by 6 bases and J by 5 bases, and 17 bases separated the two germline ends. From germline, CDR1 is MNHNS and CDR2 SASEGT. The CDR3 loop spans 14 amino acids. CDR3 in amino acids: CASRSGRLVDEQYF. In DNA form, the CDR3 reads TGTGCCAGCAGGTCAGGGCGGCTGGTCGACGAGCAGTACTTC.

V is TRBV5-6 and J is TRBJ1-1; perhaps TRBD1 as D (5 bases). CDR1 SGHDT and CDR2 YYEEEE come from the germline V gene. CDR3 size: 13 residues. With 1 base removed from V and 5 bases from J, the gap between germline ends came to 9 bases. CDR3 in amino acids: CASSLRGRTEAFF. CDR3 nucleotide sequence: TGTGCCAGCAGCTTGCGGGGGAGGACTGAAGCTTTCTTT.

The genes are TRBV5-1 and TRBJ2-2, with 8 nucleotides matching TRBD1. CDR1 and CDR2 from the germline V gene are SGHRS and YFSETQ. Unmatched junction bases numbered 3, after V lost 0 bases and J lost 5 bases. CDR3 length: 15 amino acids. CDR3 residues: CASSLVDRETGELFF. The CDR3 DNA is TGCGCCAGCAGCTTGGTGGACAGGGAAACCGGGGAGCTGTTTTTT.

The chain uses TRBV2 and TRBJ2-4, with D possibly being TRBD2 (6 bases). V lost 3 bases and J 3 bases, leaving 9 bases between the germline ends. This CDR3 has 14 residues. Germline V gene lookup returns CDR1 SNHLY and CDR2 FYNNEI. CDR3 sequence (DNA): TGTGCCAGCAGTGATTTGGGGGGCAAAAACATTCAGTACTTC. This translates into CASSDLGGKNIQYF.

The J gene is TRBJ2-7, the V gene TRBV13; 13 nucleotides align to TRBD2. Trimming at V came to 5 bases and at J to 0 bases, leaving 10 bases not matched to a gene. The CDR3 totals 18 residues. From germline, CDR1 is PRHDT and CDR2 FYEKMQ (reference sequence). The CDR3 sequence is CASSPQLAGGRFSYEQYF. CDR3 nucleotides: TGTGCCAGCAGCCCCCAACTAGCGGGGGGGCGCTTCTCCTACGAGCAGTACTTC. Full variable domain (rest looked up from reference TRBV13 and TRBJ2-7): AAGVIQSPRHLIKEKRETATLKCYPIPRHDTVYWYQQGPGQDPQFLISFYEKMQSDKGSIPDRFSAQQFSDYHSELNMSSLELGDSALYFCASSPQLAGGRFSYEQYFGPGTRLTVT.

The chain couples TRBV5-4 to TRBJ2-1; tentative D call: TRBD2 (7 bases). The CDR3 length is 14 residues. Trimming cost V 9 bases and J 0 bases, with 13 bases left between them. Per germline, CDR1 SGHNT and CDR2 YYREEE (reference sequence). The CDR3 DNA reads as TGTGCCACCCATCGGGGGGCCTCCTACAATGAGCAGTTCTTC. Translation gives CATHRGASYNEQFF.

The V and J genes are TRBV6-5 and TRBJ2-7; 8 nucleotides match TRBD2. The CDR3 is made up of 15 amino acids. Per the germline V gene, CDR1 is MNHEY and CDR2 is SVGAGI. Trimming removed 7 bases from V and 2 bases from J; junction bases left unmatched: 10. The CDR3 spells CASIDSGAPTYEQYF. The DNA for the CDR3 is TGTGCCAGCATTGATAGCGGGGCCCCAACCTACGAGCAGTACTTC.

This clone was recorded once. The rearrangement uses TRBV7-9 and TRBJ2-3, with 8 bases identical to TRBD1. The trim removed 4 bases at V and 1 base at J, leaving 7 bases unmatched. The CDR3 has 16 residues. In germline, CDR1 is SEHNR, CDR2 FQNEAQ (reference sequence). The chain's CDR3 is CASSSNRGSGTDTQYF. For the CDR3, the DNA is TGTGCCAGCAGCTCAAACAGGGGGAGTGGCACAGATACGCAGTATTTT.

This chain joins TRBV4-2 and TRBJ2-7; 9 nucleotides align to TRBD1. Germline V lookup: CDR1 LGHNA, CDR2 YNFKEQ. CDR3 length: 16 residues. J was trimmed by 0 bases and V by 1 base; bases with no gene match: 4. The CDR3 sequence: CASSQGETGGSYEQYF. The DNA of the CDR3 is TGTGCCAGCAGCCAAGGGGAGACAGGGGGCTCCTACGAGCAGTACTTC.

A single count supports this clone. The rearrangement links TRBV7-9 to TRBJ2-5; 8 bases line up with TRBD2. Germline V lookup: CDR1 SEHNR, CDR2 FQNEAQ (reference sequence). The trim removed 2 bases at V and 0 bases at J, leaving 8 bases unmatched. There are 17 residues in the CDR3. The CDR3: CASSLPQRGPHQETQYF. The CDR3 DNA follows: TGTGCCAGCAGCTTACCACAGCGGGGGCCACACCAAGAGACCCAGTACTTC.

This CDR3 is CATTGTEAFF. The DNA of the CDR3 is TGTGCCACCACGGGGACTGAAGCTTTCTTT. This sequence joins TRBV7-9 and TRBJ1-1; D ambiguous. This CDR3 comprises 10 residues. V lost 10 bases and J lost 5, with 8 bases in between. Germline CDR1 SEHNR, CDR2 FQNEAQ (reference sequence). The full variable domain, completed using reference TRBV7-9 and TRBJ1-1, is DTGVSQNPRHKITKRGQNVTFRCDPISEHNRLYWYRQTLGQGPEFLTYFQNEAQLEKSRLLSDRFSAERPKGSFSTLEIQRTEQGDSAMYLCATTGTEAFFGQGTRLTVV.

The chain combines TRBV11-3 with TRBJ1-3; 7 bases align to TRBD1. CDR1 is SGHNT, CDR2 YENEEA, per germline. The CDR3 extends over 18 amino acids. Trimming took 3 bases from V and 1 from J; bases not matched to a gene: 12. CDR3: CASSFSDRVNSSGNTIYF. The CDR3 coding sequence is TGTGCCAGCAGCTTCAGCGACAGGGTAAATTCATCTGGAAACACCATATATTTT. The full variable domain, completed using reference TRBV11-3 and TRBJ1-3, is EAGVVQSPRYKIIEKKQPVAFWCNPISGHNTLYWYLQNLGQGPELLIRYENEEAVDDSQLPKDRFSAERLKGVDSTLKIQPAELGDSAVYLCASSFSDRVNSSGNTIYFGEGSWLTVV.

The V gene is TRBV7-2, the J gene TRBJ1-1, with 8 bases aligning to TRBD1. The V gene's germline CDR1 is SGHTA and CDR2 FQGNSA. V lost 3 bases and J lost 7; bases outside the gene matches: 4. CDR3 length equals 13 residues. The CDR3 here is CASSLDREGEAFF. The CDR3 bases are TGTGCCAGCAGCTTGGACAGGGAGGGTGAAGCTTTCTTT.

This clone was detected a few times. The V gene is TRBV11-2, the J gene TRBJ2-2, with 9 bases identical to TRBD2. The CDR3 length is 16 residues. The germline V gene has CDR1 SGHAT and CDR2 FQNNGV. The V segment lost 3 bases and the J segment 7 bases; nucleotides outside the gene matches: 9. CDR3: CASSFRTSGFGGELFF. CDR3 DNA sequence: TGTGCCAGCAGCTTTCGAACTAGCGGGTTTGGCGGGGAGCTGTTTTTT.

This clone was counted only a few times. The chain links TRBV6-5 to TRBJ2-7, with 8 nucleotides matching TRBD2. The V gene's germline CDR1 is MNHEY and CDR2 SVGAGI. V was clipped by 0 bases and J by 4 bases; unmatched bases: 5. The length of the CDR3 is 15 residues. The CDR3 spells CASSYSPGGAYEQYF. The CDR3 bases are TGTGCCAGCAGTTACTCGCCCGGGGGGGCTTACGAGCAGTACTTC.

This clone appeared once. The chain carries TRBV5-1 and TRBJ2-5; 8 nucleotides align to TRBD1. Per germline, CDR1 SGHRS and CDR2 YFSETQ. V was clipped by 3 bases and J by 1 base; unmatched bases: 2. This CDR3 contains 14 residues. This CDR3 is CASSSGQGQETQYF. In nucleotides, the CDR3 is TGCGCCAGCAGCTCCGGACAGGGCCAAGAGACCCAGTACTTC.

The chain is built from TRBV7-2 and TRBJ2-7, with a weak D call TRBD2 (6 bases). CDR1 is SGHTA and CDR2 is FQGNSA in the germline V gene. This CDR3 spans 15 amino acids. The V end lost 4 bases, the J end lost 2 bases, and 15 bases lay between the germline ends. CDR3 sequence reads: CASSSSGGPAYEQYF. For the CDR3, the DNA is TGTGCCAGCAGCTCATCCGGGGGACCCGCCTACGAGCAGTACTTC.

This clone was counted a few times. The chain is built from TRBV6-5 and TRBJ2-7, with D unresolved. V lost 2 bases and J lost 0, with 11 bases in between. The germline CDR1 and CDR2 sequences are MNHEY and SVGAGI. This CDR3 spans 15 amino acids. CDR3 in DNA: TGTGCCAGCAGTTACAGCACTATACTCTCCTACGAGCAGTACTTC. Its translation: CASSYSTILSYEQYF.

The V call is TRBV18, the J call TRBJ1-5, with 12 bases aligning to TRBD1. CDR1 is KGHSH and CDR2 is LQKENI in the germline V gene. V lost 6 bases and J lost 4; bases outside the gene matches: 7. The CDR3 is 16 residues long. The CDR3 protein is CASSPGQGARNQPQHF. Written as DNA, the CDR3 is TGTGCCAGCTCGCCGGGACAGGGGGCCCGGAATCAGCCCCAGCATTTT. Looking up the rest from reference TRBV18 and TRBJ1-5 gives the full variable domain: NAGVMQNPRHLVRRRGQEARLRCSPMKGHSHVYWYRQLPEEGLKFMVYLQKENIIDESGMPKERFSAEFPKEGPSILRIQQVVRGDSAAYFCASSPGQGARNQPQHFGDGTRLSIL.

This sequence joins TRBV18 and TRBJ2-7, with 9 nucleotides matching TRBD2. Per the germline V gene, CDR1 is KGHSH and CDR2 is LQKENI. There are 14 residues in the CDR3. J gave up 5 bases and V 4 bases, and 6 bases lay outside the gene matches. The CDR3 is CASSLSGTSNEQYF. CDR3 DNA: TGTGCCAGCTCACTCTCCGGGACTAGCAACGAGCAGTACTTC.